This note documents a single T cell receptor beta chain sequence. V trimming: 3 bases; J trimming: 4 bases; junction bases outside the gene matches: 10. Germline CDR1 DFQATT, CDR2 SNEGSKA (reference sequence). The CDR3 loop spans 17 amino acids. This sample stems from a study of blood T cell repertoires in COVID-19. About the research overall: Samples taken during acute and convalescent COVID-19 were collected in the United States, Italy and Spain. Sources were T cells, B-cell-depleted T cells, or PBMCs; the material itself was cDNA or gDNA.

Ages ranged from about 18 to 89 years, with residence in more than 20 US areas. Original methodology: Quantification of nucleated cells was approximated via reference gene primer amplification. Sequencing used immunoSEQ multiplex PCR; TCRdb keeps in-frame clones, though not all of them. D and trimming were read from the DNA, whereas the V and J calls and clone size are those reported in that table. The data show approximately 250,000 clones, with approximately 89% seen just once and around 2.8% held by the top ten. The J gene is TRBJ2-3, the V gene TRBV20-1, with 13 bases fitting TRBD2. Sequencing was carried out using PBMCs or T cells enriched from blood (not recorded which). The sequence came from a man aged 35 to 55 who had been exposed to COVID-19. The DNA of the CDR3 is TGCAGTGCTAGTACTAGCGGGAGGGCCCTTAGGGCAGATACGCAGTATTTT. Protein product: CSASTSGRALRADTQYF.